The 16 T cell receptor beta chains reported below all come from one sample, sequenced in a study of a mutant IDH1 vaccine in newly diagnosed glioma. TCRdb's table, derived via immunoSEQ multiplex PCR, lists solely in-frame clones and lacks some. The sample holds 85,000 to 100,000 clones, around 90% seen once. The time point is: baseline, week 1 (first vaccination visit). Treatment here: pre-vaccination baseline after standard-of-care therapy. The specimen comprised PBMCs, sampled from a glioma patient treated with radiotherapy, temozolomide or both. These receptors were obtained from a woman aged 45 to 65 with glioma.

The chain has TRBV5-6 and TRBJ2-7; TRBD2 matches 8 bases. V was pared by 2 bases and J by 3 bases, with 1 base of the junction left unmatched. The CDR3 is 13 amino acids. Per the germline V gene, CDR1 is SGHDT and CDR2 is YYEEEE. This CDR3 is CASSFGTSYEQYF. The CDR3 coding sequence is TGTGCCAGCAGCTTCGGGACTAGCTACGAGCAGTACTTC.

This clone was counted a few times. V is TRBV6-5 and J is TRBJ2-1, with D perhaps given as TRBD1 or TRBD2 (5 bases each). Trimming took 7 bases from V and 3 from J, leaving 13 bases between them. The CDR3 consists of 14 residues. Germline loops: CDR1 MNHEY, CDR2 SVGAGI. The CDR3 is CASKEGPFYNEQFF. CDR3 DNA sequence: TGTGCCAGCAAAGAGGGGCCCTTCTACAATGAGCAGTTCTTC.

The chain uses TRBV5-1 and TRBJ1-6; a possible D gene is TRBD1 (6 bases). V lost 0 bases and J lost 0, with 19 bases in between. This CDR3 contains 20 residues. The V gene's germline CDR1 is SGHRS and CDR2 YFSETQ. This chain's CDR3 is CASSLVPGTQISSYNSPLHF. CDR3 sequence (DNA): TGCGCCAGCAGCTTGGTACCCGGGACACAGATTAGCTCCTATAATTCACCCCTCCACTTT.

The chain couples TRBV5-1 to TRBJ2-1; no clear D gene. V gave up 1 base and J gave up 3 bases, with 17 bases separating them. The CDR3 length is 17 residues. Looked up from germline, CDR1 is SGHRS and CDR2 is YFSETQ. The CDR3 DNA is TGCGCCAGCAGCTTGTTATCCGCGACCTCTTTCTACAATGAGCAGTTCTTC. This translates into CASSLLSATSFYNEQFF.

This clone was seen once. The CDR3 nucleotides are TGTGCCAGCAGTCTCGAGGGGGGGCAGGTCTACGAGCAGTACTTC. Translation: CASSLEGGQVYEQYF. V and J are TRBV28 and TRBJ2-7; tentative D call: TRBD2 (7 bases). Trimming took off 5 bases at V and 3 bases at J, with 17 bases between the two ends. Germline values: CDR1 MDHEN, CDR2 SYDVKM. The CDR3 is 15 amino acids.

This chain joins TRBV28 and TRBJ2-7; possibly TRBD1 for D (7 bases). The V and J ends lost 3 bases and 4 bases respectively, with 16 bases between them. CDR1 and CDR2 from the germline V gene are MDHEN and SYDVKM. The CDR3 covers 15 residues. The CDR3 nucleotides read TGTGCCAGCAGTTTGCCTCGACCAGGGGGGTACGAGCAGTACTTC. Translation gives CASSLPRPGGYEQYF. Supplemented by reference TRBV28 and TRBJ2-7, the full variable domain reads DVKVTQSSRYLVKRTGEKVFLECVQDMDHENMFWYRQDPGLGLRLIYFSYDVKMKEKGDIPEGYSVSREKKERFSLILESASTNQTSMYLCASSLPRPGGYEQYFGPGTRLTVT.

The chain is built from TRBV6-5 and TRBJ2-5, with D unresolved. This CDR3 region has 14 residues. Trimming removed 2 bases at V and 5 bases at J, with 12 bases between. Germline values: CDR1 MNHEY, CDR2 SVGAGI. The CDR3 sequence is CASSYQRDRETQYF. The CDR3 DNA is TGTGCCAGCAGTTACCAAAGGGATCGGGAGACCCAGTACTTC.

This chain uses TRBV18 with TRBJ2-2, with 13 bases fitting TRBD2. V was pared by 3 bases and J by 1 base, with 5 bases of the junction left unmatched. The CDR3 runs 18 residues. The germline CDR1 and CDR2 sequences are KGHSH and LQKENI. The CDR3 protein is CASSPLGLAGVNTGELFF. The CDR3 region has the DNA TGTGCCAGCTCACCGCTTGGACTAGCGGGAGTGAACACCGGGGAGCTGTTTTTT.

Note on this clone: The sample holds other DNA sequences that translate to the same CDR3. The rearrangement links TRBV27 to TRBJ1-5; a weak D match, TRBD1 (5 bases). Looked up from germline, CDR1 is MNHEY and CDR2 is SMNVEV (reference sequence). This CDR3 comprises 13 residues. The V end was cut by 3 bases, the J end by 7 bases, with 10 bases between. The CDR3 sequence: CASSLRGEQPQHF. The CDR3 coding sequence is TGTGCCAGCAGTTTGAGGGGCGAGCAGCCCCAGCATTTT.

J is TRBJ1-4 and V is TRBV5-1; no clear D. Trimming removed 0 bases at V and 6 bases at J, with 3 bases between. CDR1 and CDR2 from the germline V gene are SGHRS and YFSETQ. The CDR3 totals 12 residues. The CDR3, as DNA: TGCGCCAGCAGCTTGGAGCATGAAAAACTGTTTTTT. Its protein is CASSLEHEKLFF.

V and J are TRBV5-1 and TRBJ2-4; tentatively, D is TRBD2 (6 bases). The CDR3 runs to 14 residues. Germline V gene data show CDR1 as SGHRS and CDR2 as YFSETQ. Trimming cost V 4 bases and J 5 bases, with 13 bases left between them. CDR3 loop: CASSGGGTQNIQYF. Here the CDR3 DNA reads TGCGCCAGCAGCGGCGGCGGGACCCAAAACATTCAGTACTTC.

V gene TRBV5-5 combines with J gene TRBJ1-1; no clear D gene. Looked up from germline, CDR1 is SGHKS and CDR2 is YYEKEE (reference sequence). With 1 base removed from V and 6 bases from J, the gap between germline ends came to 10 bases. CDR3 length: 13 amino acids. For the CDR3, the DNA is TGTGCCAGCAGCTTGTCGGGAGAGGCTGAAGCTTTCTTT. Translated, it gives CASSLSGEAEAFF.

V is TRBV7-2 and J is TRBJ2-7; TRBD2 matches 10 bases. Germline CDR1 SGHTA, CDR2 FQGNSA. The J segment lost 6 bases and the V segment lost 7 bases, leaving 12 bases of the junction unmatched. There are 15 residues in the CDR3. CDR3: CASTGLAVPSGEQYF. The DNA for the CDR3 is TGTGCCAGCACTGGACTAGCGGTTCCCTCCGGCGAGCAGTACTTC.

The chain joins TRBV5-1 to TRBJ1-6, with no clear D. The germline V gene has CDR1 SGHRS and CDR2 YFSETQ. CDR3 length: 15 residues. Trimming shortened V by 4 bases and J by 10 bases, and 18 bases separated the two germline ends. The CDR3 DNA reads TGCGCCAGCAGCCCCCGCGTACCCGAAGGGTCACCCCTCCACTTT. Translation gives CASSPRVPEGSPLHF.

The CDR3 DNA reads as TGTGCCAGCAGTGAGGGGGGGGGAATGAGTGAGACCCAGTACTTC. Translated: CASSEGGGMSETQYF. This rearrangement joins TRBV25-1 to TRBJ2-5; 7 nucleotides align to TRBD2. V was clipped by 3 bases and J by 5 bases; unmatched bases: 9. Germline CDR1 MGHDK, CDR2 SYGVNS. The CDR3 has 15 amino acids. Full variable domain (rest looked up from reference TRBV25-1 and TRBJ2-5): EADIYQTPRYLVIGTGKKITLECSQTMGHDKMYWYQQDPGMELHLIHYSYGVNSTEKGDLSSESTVSRIRTEHFPLTLESARPSHTSQYLCASSEGGGMSETQYFGPGTRLLVL.

This rearrangement joins TRBV27 to TRBJ1-1; possibly TRBD1 for D (5 bases). The ends were cut back, 3 bases at V and 4 bases at J, with 15 bases in the middle. This CDR3 spans 15 amino acids. Germline V gene data show CDR1 as MNHEY and CDR2 as SMNVEV (reference sequence). The CDR3 DNA follows: TGTGCCAGCAGTTTCACCCTCGGGGGGGGCACTGAAGCTTTCTTT. This sequence encodes CASSFTLGGGTEAFF.